This TCR beta chain appears in the sequencing data of a study of OX40 agonist ivuxolimab in advanced cancers. Study-level information: Patients were given ivuxolimab, an antibody that agonizes OX40 (CD134). Hepatocellular carcinoma, melanoma, renal cell or head and neck cancer affected the dose-escalation patients.

Germline V gene data show CDR1 as DFQATT and CDR2 as SNEGSKA (reference sequence). V was clipped by 7 bases and J by 2 bases, with 9 bases between them. This CDR3 is built from 11 residues. Comments on this clone: Its specificity is unknown.

Study results and limitations: The authors also found low normalized T-cell clonal expansion in some nonresponders.

Clones were read by immunoSEQ multiplex PCR, and TCRdb kept only the in-frame ones, dropping some. The sample has approximately 74,000 clones; 90% are singletons. The J gene is TRBJ2-7, the V gene TRBV20-1; D is unclear. The material was CD4+ or CD8+ T cells sorted from blood, obtained in a trial of the OX40 agonist ivuxolimab. The receptor was isolated from an adult with an advanced solid tumor such as melanoma, head and neck, liver or kidney cancer. CDR3 sequence (DNA): TGCAGTGGGGAAAGTACCTACGAGCAGTACTTC. Translated: CSGESTYEQYF.